This TCR beta chain emerged from a study of T-cell reconstitution after alpha-beta-depleted transplantation in children. General study findings and limits: Roughly two months post-transplant, alpha-beta T cells reportedly originated from several hundred graft clones that had expanded. By one year post-transplant, T-cell counts and diversity largely arose from T cells that were newly produced.

Concerning this clonotype: Its antigen remains unknown.

Trimming at V came to 5 bases and at J to 4 bases, leaving 16 bases not matched to a gene. Germline loops: CDR1 MDHEN, CDR2 SYDVKM. The CDR3 spans 17 residues. It was with unique molecular identifiers that the TCRbeta library was prepared. TCRdb passed the PCR reads through MiXCR, listing each CDR3 protein once. There are about 640,000 distinct CDR3 sequences in the sample; 13% occur only once, and 2% to 2.5% lies in the top ten. The chain is built from TRBV28 and TRBJ1-1; TRBD1 matches 7 bases. The source material was PBMCs, mostly from graft donor cells, sampled 360 days after TCRalphabeta/CD19-depleted stem cell transplant. This clonotype was sampled from a male patient between 10 and 17 years old who had a stem cell transplant for acute myeloid leukemia, so the T cells may come from the graft donor. CDR3 nucleotide sequence: TGTGCCAGCAGTGGATACAGGGGAAGGATTCTGGGCACTGAAGCTTTCTTT. As protein: CASSGYRGRILGTEAFF.